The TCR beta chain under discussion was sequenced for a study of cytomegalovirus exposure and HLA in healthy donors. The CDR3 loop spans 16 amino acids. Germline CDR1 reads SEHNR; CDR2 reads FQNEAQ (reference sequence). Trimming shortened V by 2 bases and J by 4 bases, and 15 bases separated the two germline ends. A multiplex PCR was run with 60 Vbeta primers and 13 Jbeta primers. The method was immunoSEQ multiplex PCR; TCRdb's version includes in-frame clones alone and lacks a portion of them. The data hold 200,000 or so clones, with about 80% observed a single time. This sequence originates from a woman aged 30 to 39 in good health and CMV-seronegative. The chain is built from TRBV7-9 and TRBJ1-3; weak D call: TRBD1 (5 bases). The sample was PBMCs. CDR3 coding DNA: TGTGCCAGCAGCTTATCTGGCAGGGTGTCCGGAAACACCATATATTTT. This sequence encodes CASSLSGRVSGNTIYF.